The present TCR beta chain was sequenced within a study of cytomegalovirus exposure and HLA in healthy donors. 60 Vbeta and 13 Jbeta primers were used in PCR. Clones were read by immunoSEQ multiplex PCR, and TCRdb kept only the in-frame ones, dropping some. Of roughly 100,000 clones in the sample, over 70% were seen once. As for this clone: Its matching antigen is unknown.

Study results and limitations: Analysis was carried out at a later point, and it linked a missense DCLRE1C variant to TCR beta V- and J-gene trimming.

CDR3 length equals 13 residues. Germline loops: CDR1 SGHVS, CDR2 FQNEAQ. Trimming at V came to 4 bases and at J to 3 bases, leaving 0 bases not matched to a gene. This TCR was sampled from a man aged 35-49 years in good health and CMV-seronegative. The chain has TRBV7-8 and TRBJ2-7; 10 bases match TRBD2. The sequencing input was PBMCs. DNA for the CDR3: TGTGCCAGCAGCTGGACTAGCGGCTACGAGCAGTACTTC. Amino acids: CASSWTSGYEQYF.